This passage covers 15 T cell receptor beta chains from one sample sequenced in a study of blood T cells in healthy people across ages. Together with a sample-barcoded 5' primer, a J-beta primer mix was included in a second PCR lasting roughly 7 to 11 cycles. TCRdb re-called the 5' RACE reads with MiXCR, one entry per CDR3 protein. The sample contains over 750,000 distinct CDR3 sequences, 20% to 30% of which appear only once. These same records also appear under a second study, on T cells of mothers and their children.

The sample was blood. These receptors were collected from a boy aged 5-17 years in good health.

The genes are TRBV7-8 and TRBJ2-4, with 7 bases matching TRBD2. There are 15 residues in the CDR3. Trimming removed 5 bases from V and 8 bases from J; junction bases left unmatched: 12. The germline CDR1 and CDR2 sequences are SGHVS and FQNEAQ. DNA for the CDR3: TGTGCCAGCAGCCCTTCGACTAGCCCAGTGTACATTCAGTACTTC. As protein: CASSPSTSPVYIQYF.

V gene TRBV5-6 combines with J gene TRBJ2-5; D is unclear. The V gene lost 6 bases and the J gene lost 3 bases, with 12 bases spanning the gap. Germline V CDR1 and CDR2: SGHDT, YYEEEE. The CDR3 totals 13 residues. The chain's CDR3 is CASNRPPKETQYF. The CDR3 DNA reads as TGTGCCAGCAATCGGCCTCCCAAAGAGACCCAGTACTTC. Based on the CDR3 plus reference TRBV5-6 and TRBJ2-5, the full variable domain is DAGVTQSPTHLIKTRGQQVTLRCSPKSGHDTVSWYQQALGQGPQFIFQYYEEEERQRGNFPDRFSGHQFPNYSSELNVNALLLGDSALYLCASNRPPKETQYFGPGTRLLVL.

This clonotype was seen only a few times. The rearrangement joins TRBV20-1 to TRBJ2-1; TRBD1 agrees at 8 bases. Germline CDR1 and CDR2: DFQATT and SNEGSKA (reference sequence). V trimming: 2 bases; J trimming: 5 bases; junction bases outside the gene matches: 14. This CDR3 has 17 residues. The CDR3 region is CSARPGTPGQEDNEQFF. The CDR3, as DNA: TGCAGTGCTAGACCGGGGACTCCGGGACAGGAGGACAATGAGCAGTTCTTC.

Written as DNA, the CDR3 is TGTGCCAGCAGCCCTTCTATGGGGGACTCACTGTATAGCTCCTACAATGAGCAGTTCTTC. Encoded protein: CASSPSMGDSLYSSYNEQFF. The gene calls are TRBV27 and TRBJ2-1; TRBD2 is a possible D gene (6 bases). The CDR3 is 20 residues long. The germline V gene has CDR1 MNHEY and CDR2 SMNVEV (reference sequence). Trimming left V 6 bases short and J 0 bases short, with 27 bases between.

This clonotype was recorded a few times. This chain links TRBV12-3 or TRBV12-4 with TRBJ1-3, with D perhaps matching TRBD1 (5 bases). The V gene lost 11 bases and the J gene lost 3 bases, with 23 bases spanning the gap. The CDR3 totals 16 residues. The CDR3: CASDRGSSIYGNTIYF. The CDR3 DNA sequence: TGTGCCTCTGATCGGGGGAGTAGTATTTATGGAAACACCATATATTTT.

This clonotype was observed a handful of times. This chain's CDR3 is CASSLFLAGQETQYF. The CDR3, as DNA: TGCGCCAGCAGCTTGTTCCTAGCGGGGCAAGAGACCCAGTACTTC. The genes are TRBV5-1 and TRBJ2-5; 9 bases are shared with TRBD2. The CDR3 is made up of 15 amino acids. The germline CDR1 and CDR2 sequences are SGHRS and YFSETQ. The V segment lost 1 base and the J segment 2 bases; nucleotides outside the gene matches: 3.

In regard to this clonotype: The final CDR3 position lacks the conserved phenylalanine or tryptophan, pointing to a likely read error. This chain joins TRBV29-1 and TRBJ2-4, with a possible D match to TRBD2 (5 bases). V gave up 6 bases and J gave up 0 bases, with 24 bases separating them. This CDR3 has 18 amino acids. Germline lookup yields CDR1 SQVTM and CDR2 ANQGSEA. CDR3 region: CSVLPPGSGSIAKNIQYS. The CDR3 region has the DNA TGCAGCGTGCTCCCGCCGGGTTCGGGGTCCATAGCCAAAAACATTCAGTACTCC.

The gene calls are TRBV7-2 and TRBJ2-5; 7 positions match TRBD2. Germline V gene data show CDR1 as SGHTA and CDR2 as FQGNSA. This CDR3 contains 15 residues. With 0 bases clipped from V and 0 bases from J, the junction kept 1 base outside the gene matches. The CDR3 DNA reads as TGTGCCAGCAGCTTAGCTAGCGGGCACCAAGAGACCCAGTACTTC. Amino acid sequence: CASSLASGHQETQYF.

The chain carries TRBV6-1 and TRBJ2-3; 13 nucleotides match TRBD2. The CDR3 runs to 17 residues. Trimming took 1 base from V and 4 from J; bases not matched to a gene: 5. The germline V gene has CDR1 MNHNS and CDR2 SASEGT. The CDR3 DNA sequence: TGTGCCAGCAGTGAAGTCACTAGCGGGGGGGGCCCAGATACGCAGTATTTT. Its translation is CASSEVTSGGGPDTQYF.

This clonotype was counted a few times. The chain carries TRBV7-9 and TRBJ2-5; D is unclear. The closer fit of TRBJ2-1 to the DNA end suggests the J call may be wrong. This CDR3 has 11 amino acids. In germline, CDR1 is SEHNR, CDR2 FQNEAQ (reference sequence). DNA for the CDR3: TGTGCCAGCAGCGATACTAATGAGCAGTTCTTC. This gives the protein CASSDTNEQFF.

The chain employs TRBV20-1 and TRBJ2-7; tentative D call: TRBD2 (7 bases). The CDR3 runs to 14 residues. V lost 6 bases and J 7 bases, leaving 22 bases between the germline ends. Germline assignment: CDR1 DFQATT and CDR2 SNEGSKA (reference sequence). CDR3: CSANVEGGGGEQYF. DNA of the CDR3: TGCAGTGCCAACGTCGAAGGAGGGGGGGGGGAGCAGTACTTC.

Comment on this clonotype: The junction does not match germline at one end; this may be a read error. The chain is built from TRBV7-9 and TRBJ2-1; D is unclear. CDR3 length equals 14 residues. Germline loops: CDR1 SEHNR, CDR2 FQNEAQ (reference sequence). The CDR3 is CVSSLFQDSNEQFF. The DNA for the CDR3 is TGTGTCAGCAGCTTATTTCAGGATAGCAATGAGCAGTTCTTC.

In this sample, this clonotype turned up a few times. The CDR3 DNA reads as TGTGCCAGCAGTCCTTCGTCCGCTATGGGGTACGAGCAGTACTTC. Amino acids: CASSPSSAMGYEQYF. The chain carries TRBV28 and TRBJ2-5; no clear D gene. The J call may be wrong; the DNA end is better matched by TRBJ2-7. Germline values: CDR1 MDHEN, CDR2 SYDVKM. The CDR3 sequence is 15 residues long.

The chain joins TRBV4-1 to TRBJ2-7, with 10 positions matching TRBD1. The CDR3 has 15 residues. V lost 4 bases to trimming and J lost 1 base; unmatched junction nucleotides: 4. Germline V gives CDR1 MGHRA, CDR2 YSYEKL. The CDR3 DNA reads as TGCGCCAGCAGCCGGGCGGGACAGGGGTCCTACGAGCAGTACTTC. As protein: CASSRAGQGSYEQYF.

This clonotype has only one observation. V is TRBV12-3 or TRBV12-4 and J is TRBJ2-5; D is unclear. The CDR3 consists of 15 residues. Trimming took off 5 bases at V and 2 bases at J, with 15 bases between the two ends. DNA of the CDR3: TGTGCCAGCAGTCCGTCTTCTCCTCGACAAGAGACCCAGTACTTC. Its protein is CASSPSSPRQETQYF.